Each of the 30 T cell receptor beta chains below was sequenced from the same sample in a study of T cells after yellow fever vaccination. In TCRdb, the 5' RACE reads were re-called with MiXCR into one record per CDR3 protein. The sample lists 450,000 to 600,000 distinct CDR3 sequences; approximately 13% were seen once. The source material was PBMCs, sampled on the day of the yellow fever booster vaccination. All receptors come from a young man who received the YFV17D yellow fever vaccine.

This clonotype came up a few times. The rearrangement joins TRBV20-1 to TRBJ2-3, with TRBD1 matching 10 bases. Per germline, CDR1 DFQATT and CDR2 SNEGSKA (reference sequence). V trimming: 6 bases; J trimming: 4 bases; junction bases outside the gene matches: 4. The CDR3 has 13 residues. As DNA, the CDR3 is TGCAGTGCAAAGACAGGGGGCGCAGATACGCAGTATTTT. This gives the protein CSAKTGGADTQYF.

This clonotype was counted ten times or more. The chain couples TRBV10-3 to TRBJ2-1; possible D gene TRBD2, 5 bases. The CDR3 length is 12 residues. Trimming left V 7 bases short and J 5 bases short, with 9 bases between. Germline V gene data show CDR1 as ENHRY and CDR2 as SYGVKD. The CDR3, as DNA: TGTGCCATCAAGCATAGCGACAATGAGCAGTTCTTC. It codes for CAIKHSDNEQFF.

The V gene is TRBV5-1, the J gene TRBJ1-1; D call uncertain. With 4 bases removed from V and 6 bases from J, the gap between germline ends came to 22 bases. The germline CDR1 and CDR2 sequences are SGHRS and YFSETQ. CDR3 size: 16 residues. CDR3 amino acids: CASSERPETRLSEAFF. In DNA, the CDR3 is TGCGCCAGCAGCGAAAGGCCAGAGACACGGCTCTCTGAAGCTTTCTTT.

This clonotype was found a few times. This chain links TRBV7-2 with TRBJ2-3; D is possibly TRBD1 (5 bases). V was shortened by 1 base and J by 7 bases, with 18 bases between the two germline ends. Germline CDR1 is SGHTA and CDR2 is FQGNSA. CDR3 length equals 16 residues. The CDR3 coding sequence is TGTGCCAGCAGCTTAGACCCGACACAGGCGTCCTATACGCAGTATTTT. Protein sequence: CASSLDPTQASYTQYF.

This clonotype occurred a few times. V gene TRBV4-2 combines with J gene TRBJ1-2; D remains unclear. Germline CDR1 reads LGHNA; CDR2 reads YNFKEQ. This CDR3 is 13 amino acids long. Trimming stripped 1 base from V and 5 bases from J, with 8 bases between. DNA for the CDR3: TGTGCCAGCAGCCAAGGCCGCGAATATGGCTACACCTTC. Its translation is CASSQGREYGYTF.

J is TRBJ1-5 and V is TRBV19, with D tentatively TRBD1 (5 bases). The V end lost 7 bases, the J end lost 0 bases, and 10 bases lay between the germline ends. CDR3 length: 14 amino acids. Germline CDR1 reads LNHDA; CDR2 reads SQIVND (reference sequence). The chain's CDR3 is CASTRTFSNQPQHF. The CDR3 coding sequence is TGTGCCAGTACCAGGACATTTAGCAATCAGCCCCAGCATTTT.

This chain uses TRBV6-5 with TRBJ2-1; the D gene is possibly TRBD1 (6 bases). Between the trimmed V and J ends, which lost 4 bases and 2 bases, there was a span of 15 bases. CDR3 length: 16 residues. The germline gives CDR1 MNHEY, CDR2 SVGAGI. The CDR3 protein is CASSFRTANPYNEQFF. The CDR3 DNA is TGTGCCAGCAGTTTTAGGACAGCCAACCCCTACAATGAGCAGTTCTTC.

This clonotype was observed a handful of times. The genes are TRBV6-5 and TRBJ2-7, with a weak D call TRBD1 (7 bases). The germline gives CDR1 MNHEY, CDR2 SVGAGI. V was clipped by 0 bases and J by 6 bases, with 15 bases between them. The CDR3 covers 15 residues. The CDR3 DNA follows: TGTGCCAGCAGTTACTCATGGCAGGGGGGCGGCGAGCAGTACTTC. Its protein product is CASSYSWQGGGEQYF.

DNA of the CDR3: TGTGCCAGCAGCTTTTCCAGGGAATTAGGTGTTGAAGCTTTCTTT. This sequence encodes CASSFSRELGVEAFF. The chain joins TRBV7-9 to TRBJ1-1; tentative D call: TRBD1 (5 bases). The V end was cut by 3 bases, the J end by 7 bases, with 18 bases between. Germline CDR1 and CDR2: SEHNR and FQNEAQ (reference sequence). CDR3 length equals 15 residues.

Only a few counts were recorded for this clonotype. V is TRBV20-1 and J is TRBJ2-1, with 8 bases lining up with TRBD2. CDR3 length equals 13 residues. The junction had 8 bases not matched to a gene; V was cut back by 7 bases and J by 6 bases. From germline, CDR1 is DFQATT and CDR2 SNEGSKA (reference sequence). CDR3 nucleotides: TGCAGTGTTCCGACGGGAGGGCTCAATGAGCAGTTCTTC. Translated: CSVPTGGLNEQFF.

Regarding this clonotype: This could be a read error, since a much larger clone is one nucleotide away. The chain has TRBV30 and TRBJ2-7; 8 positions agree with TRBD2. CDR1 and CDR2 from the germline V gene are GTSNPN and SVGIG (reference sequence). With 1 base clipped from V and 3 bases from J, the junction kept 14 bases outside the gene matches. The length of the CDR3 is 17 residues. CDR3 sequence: CAWSGREGENNYYEQYF. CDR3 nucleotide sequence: TGTGCCTGGAGTGGACGGGAGGGGGAGAATAACTACTACGAGCAGTACTTC.

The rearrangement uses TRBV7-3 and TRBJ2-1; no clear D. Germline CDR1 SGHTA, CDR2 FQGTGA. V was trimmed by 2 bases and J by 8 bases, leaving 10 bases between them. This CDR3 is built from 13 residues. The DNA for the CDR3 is TGTGCCAGCAGCTTATCCGGATTAGATGAGCAGTTCTTC. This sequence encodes CASSLSGLDEQFF.

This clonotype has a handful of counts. The CDR3, as DNA: TGCAGCGCACCGAGGTCCTCCGGGCTGGGTGTAAATGAGCAGTTCTTC. Its protein is CSAPRSSGLGVNEQFF. The chain is built from TRBV29-1 and TRBJ2-1; D uncertain. The CDR3 sequence is 16 residues long. V shed 7 bases and J shed 7 bases, with 26 bases lying between them. CDR1 is SQVTM, CDR2 ANQGSEA, per germline.

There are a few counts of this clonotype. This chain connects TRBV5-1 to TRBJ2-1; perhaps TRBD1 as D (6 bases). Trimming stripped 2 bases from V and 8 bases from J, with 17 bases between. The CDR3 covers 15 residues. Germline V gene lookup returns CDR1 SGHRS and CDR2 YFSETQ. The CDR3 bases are TGCGCCAGCAGCTTTGAGTTGGGGGCCTGGGATGAGCAGTTCTTC. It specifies CASSFELGAWDEQFF.

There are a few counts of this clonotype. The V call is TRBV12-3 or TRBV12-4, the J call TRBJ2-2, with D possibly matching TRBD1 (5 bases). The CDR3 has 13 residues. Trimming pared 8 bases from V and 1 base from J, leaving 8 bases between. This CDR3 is CASLRGNTGELFF. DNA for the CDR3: TGTGCCAGCCTTAGGGGGAACACCGGGGAGCTGTTTTTT.

The CDR3 here is CASSLTQGITDTQYF. CDR3 nucleotide sequence: TGTGCCAGCAGTTTAACACAGGGAATCACAGATACGCAGTATTTT. V gene TRBV27 combines with J gene TRBJ2-3; tentative D call: TRBD1 (6 bases). CDR3 size: 15 residues. Germline CDR1 MNHEY, CDR2 SMNVEV (reference sequence). The germline V and J ends were trimmed by 2 bases and 2 bases, with 11 bases remaining between them.

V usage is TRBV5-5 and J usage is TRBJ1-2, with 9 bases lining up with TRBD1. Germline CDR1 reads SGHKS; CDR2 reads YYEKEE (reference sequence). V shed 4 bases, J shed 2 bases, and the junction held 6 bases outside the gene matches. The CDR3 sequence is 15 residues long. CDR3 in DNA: TGTGCCAGCAGCACTCCCGGGACAGGGAACTATGGCTACACCTTC. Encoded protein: CASSTPGTGNYGYTF.

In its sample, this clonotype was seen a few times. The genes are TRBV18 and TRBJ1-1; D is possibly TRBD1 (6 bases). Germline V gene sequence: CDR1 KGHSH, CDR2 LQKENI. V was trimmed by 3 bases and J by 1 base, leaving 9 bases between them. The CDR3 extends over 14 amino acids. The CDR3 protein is CASSPGARNTEAFF. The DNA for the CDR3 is TGTGCCAGCTCACCGGGGGCGAGGAACACTGAAGCTTTCTTT.

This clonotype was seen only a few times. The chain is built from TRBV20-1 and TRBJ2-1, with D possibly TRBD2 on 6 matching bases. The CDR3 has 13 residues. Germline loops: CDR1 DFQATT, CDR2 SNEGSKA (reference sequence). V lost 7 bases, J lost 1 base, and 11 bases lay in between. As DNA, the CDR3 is TGCAGTGTGCTAGCGCCATCCTACAATGAGCAGTTCTTC. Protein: CSVLAPSYNEQFF.

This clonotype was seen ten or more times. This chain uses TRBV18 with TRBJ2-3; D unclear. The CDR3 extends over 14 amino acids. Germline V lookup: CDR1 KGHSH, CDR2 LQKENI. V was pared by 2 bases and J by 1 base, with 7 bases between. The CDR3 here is CASSPDSGTDTQYF. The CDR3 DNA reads TGTGCCAGCTCACCAGATTCGGGCACAGATACGCAGTATTTT.

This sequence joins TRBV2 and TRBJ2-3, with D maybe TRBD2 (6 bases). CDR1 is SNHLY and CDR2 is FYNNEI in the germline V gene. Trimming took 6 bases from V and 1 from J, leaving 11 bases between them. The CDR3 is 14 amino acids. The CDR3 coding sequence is TGTGCCAGCAGGGCGGGACCTCGCACAGATACGCAGTATTTT. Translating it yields CASRAGPRTDTQYF.

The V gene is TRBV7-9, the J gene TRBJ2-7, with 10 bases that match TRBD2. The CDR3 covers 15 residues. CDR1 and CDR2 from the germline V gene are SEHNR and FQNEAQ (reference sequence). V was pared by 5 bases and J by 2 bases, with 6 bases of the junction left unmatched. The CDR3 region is CASSDSSGRPYEQYF. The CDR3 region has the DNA TGTGCCAGCAGCGATTCTAGCGGGAGACCCTACGAGCAGTACTTC.

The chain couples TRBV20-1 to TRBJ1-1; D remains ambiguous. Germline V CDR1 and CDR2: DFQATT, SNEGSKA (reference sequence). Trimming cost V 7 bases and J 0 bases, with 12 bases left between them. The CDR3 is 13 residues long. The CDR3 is CSGPDGMNTEAFF. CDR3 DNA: TGCAGTGGCCCGGACGGGATGAACACTGAAGCTTTCTTT.

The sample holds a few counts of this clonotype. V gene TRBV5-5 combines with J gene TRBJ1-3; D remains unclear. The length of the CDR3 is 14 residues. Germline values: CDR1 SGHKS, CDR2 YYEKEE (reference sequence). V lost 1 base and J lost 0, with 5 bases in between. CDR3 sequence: CASSLLVSGNTIYF. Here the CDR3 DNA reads TGTGCCAGCAGCTTGTTAGTCTCTGGAAACACCATATATTTT.

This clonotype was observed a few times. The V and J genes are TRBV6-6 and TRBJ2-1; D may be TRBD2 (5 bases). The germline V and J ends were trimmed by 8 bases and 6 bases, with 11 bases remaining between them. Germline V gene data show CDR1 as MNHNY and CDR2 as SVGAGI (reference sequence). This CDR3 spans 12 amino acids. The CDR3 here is CASAEEVNEQFF. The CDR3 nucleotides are TGTGCCAGCGCGGAGGAGGTCAATGAGCAGTTCTTC.

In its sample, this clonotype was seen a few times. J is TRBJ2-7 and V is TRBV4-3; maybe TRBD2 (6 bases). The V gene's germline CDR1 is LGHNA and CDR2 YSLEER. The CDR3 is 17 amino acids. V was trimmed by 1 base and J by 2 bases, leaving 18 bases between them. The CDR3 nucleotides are TGCGCCAGCAGCCAAGGCCTAGCGAATCGATCCCCCTACGAGCAGTACTTC. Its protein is CASSQGLANRSPYEQYF.

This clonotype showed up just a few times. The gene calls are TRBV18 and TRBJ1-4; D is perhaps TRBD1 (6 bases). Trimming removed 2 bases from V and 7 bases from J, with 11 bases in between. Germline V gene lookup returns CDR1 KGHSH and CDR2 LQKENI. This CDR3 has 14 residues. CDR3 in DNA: TGTGCCAGCTCACCAAGGACAGACGGTGAAAAACTGTTTTTT. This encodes CASSPRTDGEKLFF. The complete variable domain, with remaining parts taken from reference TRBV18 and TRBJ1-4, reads NAGVMQNPRHLVRRRGQEARLRCSPMKGHSHVYWYRQLPEEGLKFMVYLQKENIIDESGMPKERFSAEFPKEGPSILRIQQVVRGDSAAYFCASSPRTDGEKLFFGSGTQLSVL.

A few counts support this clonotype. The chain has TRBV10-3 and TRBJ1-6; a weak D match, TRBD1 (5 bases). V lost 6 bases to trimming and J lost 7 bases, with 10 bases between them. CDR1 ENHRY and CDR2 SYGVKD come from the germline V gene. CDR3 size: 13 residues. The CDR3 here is CAISPGSNSPLHF. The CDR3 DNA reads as TGTGCCATCAGCCCAGGGTCCAATTCACCCCTCCACTTT.

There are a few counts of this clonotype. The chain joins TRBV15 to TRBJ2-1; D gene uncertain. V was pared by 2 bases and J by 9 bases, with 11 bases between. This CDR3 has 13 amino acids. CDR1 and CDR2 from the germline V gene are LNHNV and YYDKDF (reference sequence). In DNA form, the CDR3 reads TGTGCCACCAGCAGACCAGAACGCGGTGAGCAGTTCTTC. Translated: CATSRPERGEQFF.

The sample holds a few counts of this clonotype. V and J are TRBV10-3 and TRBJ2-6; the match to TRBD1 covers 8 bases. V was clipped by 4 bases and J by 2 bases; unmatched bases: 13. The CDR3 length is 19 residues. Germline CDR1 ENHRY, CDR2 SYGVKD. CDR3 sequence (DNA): TGTGCCATCAGTGCGGACAGGGATTGGGTTAAGGCTGGGGCCAACGTCCTGACTTTC. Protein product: CAISADRDWVKAGANVLTF.